One TCR beta chain is described in this entry. Germline loops: CDR1 SGHKS, CDR2 YYEKEE (reference sequence). Trimming removed 4 bases from V and 12 bases from J; junction bases left unmatched: 16. CDR3 length: 16 amino acids. The data belong to a study of blood T cell repertoires in COVID-19. Profiled with immunoSEQ multiplex PCR; TCRdb holds only in-frame clones, not every one. The data show about 59,000 clones, about 80% seen once. The receptor was isolated from an elderly woman with acute or convalescent COVID-19. The specimen was peripheral blood. The V call is TRBV5-5, the J call TRBJ2-1, with 10 bases aligning to TRBD2. CDR3 sequence (DNA): TGTGCCAGCAGCCGACTCTGGGGGACTAGCGACCGGGGGCAGTTCTTC. This sequence encodes CASSRLWGTSDRGQFF.